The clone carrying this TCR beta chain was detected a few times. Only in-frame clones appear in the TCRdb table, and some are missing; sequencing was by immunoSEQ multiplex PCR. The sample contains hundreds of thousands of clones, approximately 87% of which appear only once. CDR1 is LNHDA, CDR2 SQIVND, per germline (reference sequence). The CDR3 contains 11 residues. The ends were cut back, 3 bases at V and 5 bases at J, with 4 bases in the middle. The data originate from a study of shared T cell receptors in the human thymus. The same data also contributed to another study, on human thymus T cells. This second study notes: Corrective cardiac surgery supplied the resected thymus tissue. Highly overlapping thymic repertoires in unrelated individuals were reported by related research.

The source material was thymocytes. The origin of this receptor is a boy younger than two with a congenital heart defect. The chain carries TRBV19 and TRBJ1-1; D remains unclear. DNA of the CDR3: TGTGCCAGTAGTATGGAGACTGAAGCTTTCTTT. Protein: CASSMETEAFF.